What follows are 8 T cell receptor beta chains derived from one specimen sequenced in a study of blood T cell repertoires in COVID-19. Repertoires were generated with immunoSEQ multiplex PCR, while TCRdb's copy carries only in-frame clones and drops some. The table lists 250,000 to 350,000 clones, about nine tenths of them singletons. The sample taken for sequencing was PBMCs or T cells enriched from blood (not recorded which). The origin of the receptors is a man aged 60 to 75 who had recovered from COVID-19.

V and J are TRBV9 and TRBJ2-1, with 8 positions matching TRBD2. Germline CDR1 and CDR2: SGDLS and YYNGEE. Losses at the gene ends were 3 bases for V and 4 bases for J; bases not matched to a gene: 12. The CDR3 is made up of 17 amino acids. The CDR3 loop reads CASSDSPKREKYNEQFF. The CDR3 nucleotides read TGTGCCAGCAGCGATAGCCCAAAGCGGGAGAAGTACAATGAGCAGTTCTTC. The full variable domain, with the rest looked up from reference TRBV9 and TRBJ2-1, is DSGVTQTPKHLITATGQRVTLRCSPRSGDLSVYWYQQSLDQGLQFLIQYYNGEERAKGNILERFSAQQFPDLHSELNLSSLELGDSALYFCASSDSPKREKYNEQFFGPGTRLTVL.

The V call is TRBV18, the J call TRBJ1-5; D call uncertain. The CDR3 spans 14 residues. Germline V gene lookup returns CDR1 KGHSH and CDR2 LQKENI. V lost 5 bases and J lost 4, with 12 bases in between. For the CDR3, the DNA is TGTGCCAGCTCAGTCAGTACGGGAAATCAGCCCCAGCATTTT. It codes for CASSVSTGNQPQHF.

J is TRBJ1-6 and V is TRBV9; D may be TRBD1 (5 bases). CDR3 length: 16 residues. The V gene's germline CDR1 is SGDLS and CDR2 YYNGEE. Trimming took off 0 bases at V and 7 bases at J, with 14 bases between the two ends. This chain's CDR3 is CASSVDGDSWNSPLHF. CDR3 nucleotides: TGTGCCAGCAGCGTAGACGGAGACAGCTGGAATTCACCCCTCCACTTT.

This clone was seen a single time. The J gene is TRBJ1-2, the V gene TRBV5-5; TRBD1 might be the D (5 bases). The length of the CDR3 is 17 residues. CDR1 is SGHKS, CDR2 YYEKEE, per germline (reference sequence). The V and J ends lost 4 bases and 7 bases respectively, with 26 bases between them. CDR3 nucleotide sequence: TGTGCCAGCAGCCCCCTATTCAGGGAAACCCCATTCGGTGGCTACACCTTC. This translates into CASSPLFRETPFGGYTF.

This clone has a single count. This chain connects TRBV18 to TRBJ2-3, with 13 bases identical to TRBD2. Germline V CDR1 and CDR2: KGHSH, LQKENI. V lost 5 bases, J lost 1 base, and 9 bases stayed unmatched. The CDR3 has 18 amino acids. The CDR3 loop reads CASSAGTSGVLGTDTQYF. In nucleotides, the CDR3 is TGTGCCAGCTCAGCCGGGACTAGCGGGGTTTTGGGCACAGATACGCAGTATTTT.

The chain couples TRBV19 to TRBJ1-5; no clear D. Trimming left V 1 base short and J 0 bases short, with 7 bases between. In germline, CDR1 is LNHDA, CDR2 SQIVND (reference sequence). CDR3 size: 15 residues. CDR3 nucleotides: TGTGCCAGTAGTATAGTCCAGTATAGCAATCAGCCCCAGCATTTT. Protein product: CASSIVQYSNQPQHF.

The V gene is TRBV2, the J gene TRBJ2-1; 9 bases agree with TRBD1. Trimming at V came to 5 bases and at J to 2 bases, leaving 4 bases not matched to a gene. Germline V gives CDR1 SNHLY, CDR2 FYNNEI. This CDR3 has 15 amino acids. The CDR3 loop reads CASSPGQGAYNEQFF. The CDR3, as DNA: TGTGCCAGCAGTCCGGGACAGGGCGCCTACAATGAGCAGTTCTTC.

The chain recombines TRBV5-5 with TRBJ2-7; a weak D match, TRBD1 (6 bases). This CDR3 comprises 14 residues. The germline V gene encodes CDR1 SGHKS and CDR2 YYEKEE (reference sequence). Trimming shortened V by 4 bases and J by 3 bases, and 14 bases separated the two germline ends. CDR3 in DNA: TGTGCCAGCAGCCAGACCGGACAGCGCTACGAGCAGTACTTC. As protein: CASSQTGQRYEQYF.